This note documents a single T cell receptor beta chain sequence. Its target is unknown. These data belong to a study of T-cell memory formation after mild COVID-19. Study-wide context: Largely, the TCR clusters proved donor specific.

TCRdb reprocessed the 5' RACE reads with MiXCR, giving one entry per CDR3 protein. The table includes about 560,000 distinct CDR3 sequences, about a fifth detected once. Broader study findings: Later expanders leaned CD4+, whereas day 15 to 85 contracting clones were balanced CD4/CD8. The study found contracting CD4+ clones mainly in CM and EM and contracting CD8+ clones in EMRA.

The receptor was isolated from an adult woman who had mild COVID-19 (a few samples of this study predate the infection). Cell type and time point are not known. Sequencing was carried out using PBMCs or a T cell subset sorted from them (not recorded which).

The CDR3 nucleotides are TGTGCCAGCAGCCCCCCGTGGGCGGACCAAGAGACCCAGTACTTC. Amino acid sequence: CASSPPWADQETQYF. The chain combines TRBV7-9 with TRBJ2-5; D is unclear. CDR3 length equals 15 residues. CDR1 is SEHNR, CDR2 FQNEAQ, per germline (reference sequence). V dropped 5 bases and J dropped 0 bases, with 13 bases sitting between them.